The clone carrying this T cell receptor (beta chain) was found once. Antigen: not known. The CDR3 sequence is 13 residues long. Germline-derived CDR1 and CDR2 are SQVTM and ANQGSEA. The ends were cut back, 2 bases at V and 4 bases at J, with 11 bases in the middle. Preparation of the TCRbeta library was carried out with unique molecular identifiers. TCRdb reprocessed the PCR reads via MiXCR and lists one record per CDR3 protein. The sample consists of about 830,000 distinct CDR3 sequences, 15% to 20% of them appearing once. This sample stems from a study of T-cell reconstitution after alpha-beta-depleted transplantation in children. Study results and limitations: Recipient T cells and thymic progenitors that survived were the source of the high TCRbeta diversity seen at day 60 in some patients. A year had passed since transplant, and T-cell counts and diversity by then came mostly from newly produced T cells. Reportedly, only several hundred clones from non-depleted graft cells drove alpha-beta T-cell counts at about two months.

This chain connects TRBV29-1 to TRBJ2-5; tentative D call: TRBD1 (5 bases). This TCR was recovered from a male patient between 10 and 17 years old who had a stem cell transplant for acute lymphoblastic leukemia, so the T cells may come from the graft donor. The starting material was PBMCs, mostly from graft donor cells, obtained 360 days after TCRalphabeta/CD19-depleted stem cell transplant. This CDR3 is CSVEKTGRETQYF. The CDR3 nucleotides are TGCAGCGTTGAAAAAACAGGTCGAGAGACCCAGTACTTC.